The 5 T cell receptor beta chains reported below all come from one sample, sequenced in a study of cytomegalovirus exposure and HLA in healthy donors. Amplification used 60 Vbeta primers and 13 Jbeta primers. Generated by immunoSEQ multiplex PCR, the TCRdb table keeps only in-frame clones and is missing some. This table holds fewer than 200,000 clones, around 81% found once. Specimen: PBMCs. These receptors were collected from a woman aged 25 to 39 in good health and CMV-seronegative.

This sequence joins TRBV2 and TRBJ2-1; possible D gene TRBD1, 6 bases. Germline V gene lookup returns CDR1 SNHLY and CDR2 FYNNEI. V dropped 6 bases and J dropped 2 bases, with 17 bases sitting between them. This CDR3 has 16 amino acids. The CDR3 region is CASSGSRDIAYNEQFF. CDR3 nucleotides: TGTGCCAGCAGCGGCAGTCGGGACATAGCCTACAATGAGCAGTTCTTC. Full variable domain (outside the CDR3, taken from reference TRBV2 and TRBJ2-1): EPEVTQTPSHQVTQMGQEVILRCVPISNHLYFYWYRQILGQKVEFLVSFYNNEISEKSEIFDDQFSVERPDGSNFTLKIRSTKLEDSAMYFCASSGSRDIAYNEQFFGPGTRLTVL.

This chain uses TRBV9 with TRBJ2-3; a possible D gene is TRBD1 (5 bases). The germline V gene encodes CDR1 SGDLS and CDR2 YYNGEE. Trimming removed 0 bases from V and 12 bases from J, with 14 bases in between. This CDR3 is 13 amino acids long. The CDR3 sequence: CASSVEAQERQYF. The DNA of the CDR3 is TGTGCCAGCAGCGTAGAGGCACAGGAACGCCAGTATTTT.

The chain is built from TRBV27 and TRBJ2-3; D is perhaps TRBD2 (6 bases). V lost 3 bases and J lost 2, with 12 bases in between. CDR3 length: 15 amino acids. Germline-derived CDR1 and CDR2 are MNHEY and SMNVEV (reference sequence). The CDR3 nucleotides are TGTGCCAGCAGTTTGGGGGGAGCGTTCACAGATACGCAGTATTTT. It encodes CASSLGGAFTDTQYF.

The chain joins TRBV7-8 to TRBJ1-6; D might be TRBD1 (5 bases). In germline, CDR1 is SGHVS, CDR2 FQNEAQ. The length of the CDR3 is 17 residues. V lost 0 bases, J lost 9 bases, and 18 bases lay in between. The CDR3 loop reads CASSLAELRGTGSPLHF. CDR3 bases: TGTGCCAGCAGCTTAGCGGAATTGCGGGGGACGGGTTCACCCCTCCACTTT.

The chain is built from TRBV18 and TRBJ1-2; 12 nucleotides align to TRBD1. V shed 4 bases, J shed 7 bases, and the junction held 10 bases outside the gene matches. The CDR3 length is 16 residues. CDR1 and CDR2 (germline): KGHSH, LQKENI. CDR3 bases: TGTGCCAGCTCACTACCCGGGACAGGGGGCGAGAGTGGCTACACCTTC. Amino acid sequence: CASSLPGTGGESGYTF.